A selection of T cell receptor beta chains follows, all from one sample in a study of response to subunit inactivated influenza vaccine. TCRdb itself ran the RT-PCR reads through MiXCR, one entry per CDR3 protein. This sample yields roughly 170,000 distinct CDR3 sequences, of which around 9.2% are seen a single time; approximately 11% belongs to the top ten. Sample: non-naive T cells sorted from PBMCs, taken on the day of vaccination. The receptors originated from a man in his forties or fifties who received an inactivated influenza vaccine. Each CDR3 is given with its conserved first and last residue. D genes are given only for firm matches. Expanded clones are given a class, and other clones once, few, many or no size at all.

v_gene	d_gene	abundance	j_gene	CDR3nt	CDR3aa
TRBV5-1	NA	many	TRBJ1-1	TGCGCCAGCGGATGGGACGGTAACACTGAAGCTTTCTTT	CASGWDGNTEAFF
TRBV12-3/TRBV12-4	TRBD2	NA	TRBJ2-1	TGTGCCAGCAGGAGGACTAGCGGGCTAAGCTCCTACAATGAGCAGTTCTTC	CASRRTSGLSSYNEQFF
TRBV7-3	NA	NA	TRBJ2-1	TGTGCCAGCAGCCTCGCCCGGGGTACCCACAATGAGCAGTTCTTC	CASSLARGTHNEQFF
TRBV4-2	NA	few	TRBJ2-7	TGTGCCAGCAGCCCGACAGATATCTACGAGCAGTACTTC	CASSPTDIYEQYF
TRBV20-1	NA	few	TRBJ2-3	TGTAGAATGGGAGAGGTTAGCACAGATACGCAGTATTTT	CRMGEVSTDTQYF
TRBV12-3/TRBV12-4	NA	many	TRBJ1-6	TGTGCCAGCAGTCGCGACAGCTCCTATAATTCACCCCTCCACTTT	CASSRDSSYNSPLHF
TRBV2	TRBD1	many	TRBJ1-5	TGTGCCAGCCAAGGACAGGGCAGCTTTCAGCCCCAGCATTTT	CASQGQGSFQPQHF
TRBV25-1	NA	NA	TRBJ2-5	TGTGCCAGCAGTGAATATGGCAAGCGGGCAGGGACCCAGTACTTC	CASSEYGKRAGTQYF
TRBV19	TRBD1	once	TRBJ1-1	TGTGCCAGTAGTATGGGACAGACGTGGACTGAAGCTTTCTTT	CASSMGQTWTEAFF
TRBV11-2	NA	few	TRBJ2-1	TGTGCCAGCAGCTTAGATCTCACTAGAAAATACTCCTACAATGAGCAGTTCTTC	CASSLDLTRKYSYNEQFF
TRBV6-2/TRBV6-3	NA	NA	TRBJ2-3	TGTGCCAGCTTTCGGGGCCTTCAAGGGACAGATACGCAGTATTTT	CASFRGLQGTDTQYF
TRBV4-2	TRBD1	few	TRBJ1-4	TGTGCCAGCAGTTTCCCAGGGGGTAATGAAAAACTGTTTTTT	CASSFPGGNEKLFF
TRBV7-8	NA	many	TRBJ2-2	TGTGCCAGCAGGGTTCCCTTAACCGGGGAGCTGTTTTTT	CASRVPLTGELFF
TRBV5-1	NA	many	TRBJ1-1	TGCGCCAGCAGCTTGGACAGGACGGGGAACACTGAAGCTTTCTTT	CASSLDRTGNTEAFF
TRBV5-1	NA	many	TRBJ2-5	TGCGCCAGCAGCCCAGGTGGTAGGAAAGAGACCCAGTACTTC	CASSPGGRKETQYF
TRBV6-6	NA	few	TRBJ2-7	TGTGCCAGCAGCGGAGGGTACGAGCAGTACTTC	CASSGGYEQYF
TRBV29-1	TRBD2	few	TRBJ2-2	TGCAGCGGGACTAGCGGGAGTCGGGCCGGGGAGCTGTTTTTT	CSGTSGSRAGELFF
TRBV11-2	NA	many	TRBJ1-4	TGTGCCAGCAGCTCAAACAGGAAGAGGATTAATGAAAAACTGTTTTTT	CASSSNRKRINEKLFF
TRBV2	NA	NA	TRBJ2-2	TGTGCCAGCAGTGAAACCGGGGAGCTGTTTTTT	CASSETGELFF
TRBV5-6	NA	many	TRBJ1-4	TGTGCCAGCAGCTCGACAGGCTCCGCTAATGAAAAACTGTTTTTT	CASSSTGSANEKLFF
TRBV7-2	TRBD2	many	TRBJ2-1	TGTGCCAGCAGCTCCCAGGGGCGGGAGGGCCACAATGAGCAGTTCTTC	CASSSQGREGHNEQFF
TRBV18	NA	few	TRBJ2-5	TGTGCCAGCCGGGACGTCGGGGAGACCCAGTACTTC	CASRDVGETQYF
TRBV9	NA	NA	TRBJ2-7	TGTGCCAGCAGCCCGACGGGAGTGGGAGTCGAGCAGTACTTC	CASSPTGVGVEQYF
TRBV20-1	NA	few	TRBJ1-1	TGCAGTGCTGGGGCCATGAACACTGAAGCTTTCTTT	CSAGAMNTEAFF
TRBV5-1	TRBD2	many	TRBJ2-3	TGCGCCAGCAGCTTGGTCGCGGGGGGTTTCACAGATACGCAGTATTTT	CASSLVAGGFTDTQYF
TRBV5-1	NA	many	TRBJ2-1	TGCGCCAGCAGCTTGGGTAGGACCAGCTCCTACAATGAGCAGTTCTTC	CASSLGRTSSYNEQFF
TRBV5-1	NA	many	TRBJ2-2	TGCGCCAGCAGCCTCCGGGCCGCTAGTAACACCGGGGAGCTGTTTTTT	CASSLRAASNTGELFF
TRBV12-3/TRBV12-4	NA	NA	TRBJ1-6	TGTGCCAGCAGTTTCTTCGGCTCACCCCTCCACTTT	CASSFFGSPLHF
TRBV6-2/TRBV6-3	NA	many	TRBJ2-7	TGTGCCAGCAGTCGGTTCACCTACGAGCAGTACTTC	CASSRFTYEQYF
TRBV6-5	NA	few	TRBJ1-6	TGTGCCAGCAGTTTAGACAGTCTAAATAATTCACCCCTCCACTTT	CASSLDSLNNSPLHF
TRBV12-3/TRBV12-4	NA	NA	TRBJ1-2	TGTGCCAGCAGTTTTAACTGGTATGGCTACACCTTC	CASSFNWYGYTF
TRBV5-1	NA	NA	TRBJ1-2	TGCGCCAGCAGCCCCGGTTTGGTCGTCAACTATGGCTACACCTTC	CASSPGLVVNYGYTF
TRBV6-2/TRBV6-3	NA	NA	TRBJ2-1	TGTGCCAGCAGTCCCCGGCTCGTAAGTGGGGGTTCGGGTGGTAAGTTCTACAATGAGCAGTTCTTC	CASSPRLVSGGSGGKFYNEQFF
TRBV5-1	NA	few	TRBJ2-5	TGCGCCAGCAGAGAAGCAGGGCTGGAGACCCAGTACTTC	CASREAGLETQYF
TRBV6-1	NA	few	TRBJ2-3	TGTGCCACCACGGACGTTGGAGATACGCAGTATTTT	CATTDVGDTQYF